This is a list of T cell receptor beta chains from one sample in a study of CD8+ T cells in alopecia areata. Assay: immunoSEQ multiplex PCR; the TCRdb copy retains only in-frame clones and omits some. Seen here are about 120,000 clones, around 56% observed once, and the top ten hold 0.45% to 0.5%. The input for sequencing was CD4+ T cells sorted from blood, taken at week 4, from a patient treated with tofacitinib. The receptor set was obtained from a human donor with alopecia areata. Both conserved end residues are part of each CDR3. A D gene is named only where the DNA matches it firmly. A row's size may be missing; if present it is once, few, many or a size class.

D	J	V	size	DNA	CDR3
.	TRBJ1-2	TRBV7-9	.	TGTGCCAGCACCCGAGGGGAGAGCTATGGCTACACCTTC	CASTRGESYGYTF
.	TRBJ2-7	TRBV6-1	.	TGTGCCAGCAGCCAAGAGACAGCCTACGAGCAGTACTTC	CASSQETAYEQYF
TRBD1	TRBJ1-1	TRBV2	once	TGTGCCAGCAGTCGGACAGGGATGGACACTGAAGCTTTCTTT	CASSRTGMDTEAFF
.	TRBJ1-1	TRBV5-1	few	TGCGCCAGCAGCTTCGGGGGGGCGCCAAGGGAAGCTTTCTTT	CASSFGGAPREAFF
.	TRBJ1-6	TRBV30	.	TGTGCCGGGAGACAGAGCCCGAATTCACCCCTCCACTTT	CAGRQSPNSPLHF
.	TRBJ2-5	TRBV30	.	TGTGCCTGGAGTATCGCTTCCGGGGAGACCCAGTACTTC	CAWSIASGETQYF
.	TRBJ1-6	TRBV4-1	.	TGCGCCAGCAGCCAAATCAGGGGATTCAATTCACCCCTCCACTTT	CASSQIRGFNSPLHF
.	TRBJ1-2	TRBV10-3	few	TGTGCCACCAAGGGGGATGACAACCGCTATGGCTACACCTTC	CATKGDDNRYGYTF
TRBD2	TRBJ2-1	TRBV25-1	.	TGTGCCAGCAGGCGGACTAGCGGGGGGGCGGACGAGCAGTTCTTC	CASRRTSGGADEQFF
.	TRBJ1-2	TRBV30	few	TGTGCCTGGAGTGGCTCGACAGGCGTCTACACCTTC	CAWSGSTGVYTF
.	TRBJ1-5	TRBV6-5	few	TGTGCCAGCAGTTACAGGCAGGACAATCAGCCCCAGCATTTT	CASSYRQDNQPQHF
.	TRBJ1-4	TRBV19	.	TGTGCCATCTATCCGGGGCAGCGATCTGCAACTAATGAAAAACTGTTTTTT	CAIYPGQRSATNEKLFF
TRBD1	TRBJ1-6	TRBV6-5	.	TGTGCCACCCAACAGGGGCGGTGGGTTGGGTCACCCCTCCACTTT	CATQQGRWVGSPLHF
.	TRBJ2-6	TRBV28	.	TGTGCCAGCAGTCCCCCAGCATCTGGGGCCAACGTCCTGACTTTC	CASSPPASGANVLTF
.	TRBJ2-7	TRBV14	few	TGTGCCAGCAGCGCCGGGGGCTTACGCTCCTACGAGCAGTACTTC	CASSAGGLRSYEQYF
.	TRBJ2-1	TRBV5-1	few	TGCGCCAGCAGCTGGGCGGCCAGGGCCACGGATGAGCAGTTCTTC	CASSWAARATDEQFF
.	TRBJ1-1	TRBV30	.	TGTGCCTGTTTTGCGACAGCGAACACTGAAGCTTTCTTT	CACFATANTEAFF
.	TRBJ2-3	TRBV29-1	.	TGCAGCGTTGAACGGCGAAGCACAGATACGCAGTATTTT	CSVERRSTDTQYF
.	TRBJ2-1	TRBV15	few	TGTGCCACCGCAGCGGACTCCCTTGAGCAGTTCTTC	CATAADSLEQFF
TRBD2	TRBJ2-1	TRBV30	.	TGTGCCTGGAGTGTTACTAGCGGGTCCTACAATGAGCAGTTCTTC	CAWSVTSGSYNEQFF
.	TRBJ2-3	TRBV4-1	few	TGCGCCAGCAGCCAAGATGGACGGGAGAAGGATACGCAGTATTTT	CASSQDGREKDTQYF
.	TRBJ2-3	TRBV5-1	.	TGCGCCAGCAGCTTAGGCCGGCTCACAGATACGCAGTATTTT	CASSLGRLTDTQYF
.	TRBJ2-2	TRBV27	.	TGTGCCAGCAGTTTAAGTTGGGGGACCGGGGAGCTGTTTTTT	CASSLSWGTGELFF
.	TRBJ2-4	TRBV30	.	TGTGCCTGGAGTGTACCGGGCCCATCGGTTCAGTACTTC	CAWSVPGPSVQYF
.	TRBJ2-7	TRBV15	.	TGTGCCACCAGCAGAGATCCAGGGTACTACGAGCAGTACTTC	CATSRDPGYYEQYF
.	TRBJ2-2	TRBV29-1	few	TGCAGCGTTGCGCGGGCGAACACCGGGGAGCTGTTTTTT	CSVARANTGELFF
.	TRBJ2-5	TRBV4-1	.	TGCGCCAGCAGCCAAGGAGGGCGAGAGACCCAGTACTTC	CASSQGGRETQYF
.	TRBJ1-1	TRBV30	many	TGTGCCTGGAATCGGCAAACTGAAGCTTTCTTT	CAWNRQTEAFF
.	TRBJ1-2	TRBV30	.	TGTGCCTGGAGTGCCCGCCACGAGTATGGCTACACCTTC	CAWSARHEYGYTF
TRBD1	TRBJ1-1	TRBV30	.	TGTGCCTGGAGGGAGACAGGGGTCGTCACTGAAGCTTTCTTT	CAWRETGVVTEAFF
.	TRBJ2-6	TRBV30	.	TGTGCCTGGAGTGTTGGCGGGGCCAACGTCCTGACTTTC	CAWSVGGANVLTF
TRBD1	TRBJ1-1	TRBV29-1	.	TGCAGCGTTGAAGGGGCGACAGGGACCACTGAAGCTTTCTTT	CSVEGATGTTEAFF
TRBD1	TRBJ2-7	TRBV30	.	TGTGCCTGGAGGGTTACAGGGGTCTACGAGCAGTACTTC	CAWRVTGVYEQYF
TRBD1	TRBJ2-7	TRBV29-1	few	TGCAGCGTGGGACAGGGGGCCACCGAGCAGTACTTC	CSVGQGATEQYF
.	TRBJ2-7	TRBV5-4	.	TGTGCCAGCAGCTTGTCAGGGTACGAGCAGTACTTC	CASSLSGYEQYF
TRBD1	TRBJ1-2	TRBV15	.	TGTGCCACCAGCAGGGGTGCCGGGACAGGGTATGGCTACACCTTC	CATSRGAGTGYGYTF
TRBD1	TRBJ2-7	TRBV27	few	TGTGCCAGCAGTTCCCGGGACAGGGCGGTCTACGAGCAGTACTTC	CASSSRDRAVYEQYF
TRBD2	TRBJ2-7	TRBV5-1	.	TGCGCCAGCAGCTGGGCTAGCGGGGGAGAGCAGTACTTC	CASSWASGGEQYF
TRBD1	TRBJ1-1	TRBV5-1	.	TGCGCCAGCAGCCAGGGTGGACAGGGGTTCACTGAAGCTTTCTTT	CASSQGGQGFTEAFF
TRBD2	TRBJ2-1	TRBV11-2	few	TGTGCCAGCAGCCCAAGACTAGCGGGAATCTACAATGAGCAGTTCTTC	CASSPRLAGIYNEQFF
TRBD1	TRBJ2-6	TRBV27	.	TGTGCCAGCAGTCCGCGCCCGGGACAGGGGGCGCAAGGGGCCAACGTCCTGACTTTC	CASSPRPGQGAQGANVLTF
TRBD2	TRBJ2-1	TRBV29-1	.	TGCAGCGTTGGGCTAGCGGCCTACAATGAGCAGTTCTTC	CSVGLAAYNEQFF
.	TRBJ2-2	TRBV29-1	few	TGCAGCGTTGCCAGGGGTGCGAACACCGGGGAGCTGTTTTTT	CSVARGANTGELFF
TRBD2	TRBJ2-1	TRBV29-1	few	TGCAGCGTGAACGGACTAGCGTACAATGAGCAGTTCTTC	CSVNGLAYNEQFF
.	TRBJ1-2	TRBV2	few	TGTGCCAGCAGTGAGAGTCGGGGAGGGGGCTACACCTTC	CASSESRGGGYTF
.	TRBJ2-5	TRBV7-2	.	TGTGCCAGCAGCCCGGGACGGAACCAAGAGACCCAGTACTTC	CASSPGRNQETQYF
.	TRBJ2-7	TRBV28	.	TGTGCCAGCAGTCTCGCTGCAGGTGGAACCTACGAGCAGTACTTC	CASSLAAGGTYEQYF
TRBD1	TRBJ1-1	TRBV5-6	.	TGTGCCAGCAGCTTCGGGACAGAGGCTTTCTTT	CASSFGTEAFF
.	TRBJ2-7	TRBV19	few	TGTGCCAGTAGTTCGAAGGTTGAGTGGGGATACGAGCAGTACTTC	CASSSKVEWGYEQYF
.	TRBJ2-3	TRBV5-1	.	TGCGCCAGCAGCCCTTCGTACTATCACACAGATACGCAGTATTTT	CASSPSYYHTDTQYF
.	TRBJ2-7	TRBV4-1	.	TGCGCCAGCAGCCAAGTTAGGGCATCCGAGCAGTACTTC	CASSQVRASEQYF
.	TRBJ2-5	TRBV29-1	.	TGCAGCGTTGCTCACCGTGTCCAAGAGACCCAGTACTTC	CSVAHRVQETQYF
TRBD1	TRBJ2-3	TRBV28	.	TGTGCCAGCAGGACAGGGGGGGGAGGCACAGATACGCAGTATTTT	CASRTGGGGTDTQYF
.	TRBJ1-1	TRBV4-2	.	TGTGCCAGCAGCCAAGATGGGCGGCAGGGCGGCTTT	CASSQDGRQGGF
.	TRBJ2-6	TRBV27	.	TGTGCCAGCTGTTTGGGGCTTGGGGCCAACGTCCTGACTTTC	CASCLGLGANVLTF